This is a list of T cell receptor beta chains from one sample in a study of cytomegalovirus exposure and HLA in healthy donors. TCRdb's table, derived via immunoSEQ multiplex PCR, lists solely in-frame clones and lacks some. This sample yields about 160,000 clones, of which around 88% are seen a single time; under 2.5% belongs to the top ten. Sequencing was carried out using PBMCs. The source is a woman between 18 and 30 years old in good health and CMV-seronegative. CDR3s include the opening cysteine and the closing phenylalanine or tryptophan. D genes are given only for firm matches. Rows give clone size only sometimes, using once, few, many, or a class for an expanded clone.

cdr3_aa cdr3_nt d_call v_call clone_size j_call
CASSSTGDISNQPQHF TGTGCCAGCAGCTCAACAGGGGATATTAGCAATCAGCCCCAGCATTTT TRBD1 TRBV7-9 NA TRBJ1-5
CASSRTAILHF TGTGCCTCCAGCCGGACAGCTATTCTCCACTTT NA TRBV30 NA TRBJ1-6
CASSPGGGSYEQFF TGTGCCAGCAGCCCAGGGGGCGGGAGCTATGAGCAGTTCTTC NA TRBV7-8 NA TRBJ2-1
CASSPGVGGRDTEAFF TGTGCCAGCTCACCTGGAGTTGGAGGGCGGGACACTGAAGCTTTCTTT NA TRBV18 NA TRBJ1-1
CATSRDRHQPQHF TGTGCCACCAGCAGAGATAGACACCAGCCCCAGCATTTT NA TRBV15 NA TRBJ1-5
CATIGTEAFF TGTGCCACAATCGGTACTGAAGCTTTCTTT NA TRBV19 once TRBJ1-1
CASSYGTGAYEQYF TGTGCCAGCAGTTACGGGACAGGGGCCTACGAGCAGTACTTC TRBD1 TRBV6-6 NA TRBJ2-7
CAWSRYYEQYF TGTGCCTGGAGCCGGTACTACGAGCAGTACTTC NA TRBV30 NA TRBJ2-7
CASSMIGTGRYGYTF TGTGCCAGCAGCATGATTGGGACAGGGCGCTATGGCTACACCTTC TRBD1 TRBV27 NA TRBJ1-2
CASSEGLTYNEQFF TGTGCCAGCAGTGAGGGACTCACCTACAATGAGCAGTTCTTC NA TRBV25-1 NA TRBJ2-1
CASSQPGLQGGYTF TGCGCCAGCAGCCAGCCCGGCCTTCAGGGGGGCTACACCTTC NA TRBV4-1 NA TRBJ1-2
CASSLLAGPLSTDTQYF TGTGCCAGCAGCTTACTAGCGGGGCCCCTTAGCACAGATACGCAGTATTTT TRBD2 TRBV7-2 NA TRBJ2-3
CASSLETSGGGEQFF TGTGCCAGCAGCTTAGAGACTAGCGGGGGTGGTGAGCAGTTCTTC TRBD2 TRBV7-7 few TRBJ2-1
CASSDSGGSGHTQYF TGTGCCAGCAGTGACTCGGGCGGGAGTGGCCATACGCAGTATTTT TRBD2 TRBV6-4 NA TRBJ2-3
CASGLAETDTQYF TGTGCCAGTGGACTAGCGGAAACAGATACGCAGTATTTT TRBD2 TRBV6-1 NA TRBJ2-3
CASSLTGYEQYF TGTGCCAGCAGCTTAACCGGGTACGAGCAGTACTTC NA TRBV7-8 NA TRBJ2-7
CASSGLDRAANEKLFF TGTGCCAGCAGCGGCCTAGACAGGGCGGCTAATGAAAAACTGTTTTTT TRBD1 TRBV7-8 NA TRBJ1-4
CASSLTPSGGYGQYF TGTGCCAGCAGCTTAACGCCTAGCGGGGGGTACGGGCAGTACTTC TRBD2 TRBV11-2 NA TRBJ2-5
CASSPPGLAGVDTQYF TGTGCCAGCTCCCCTCCGGGACTAGCGGGGGTGGATACGCAGTATTTT TRBD2 TRBV18 once TRBJ2-3
CASRWTGSEKLFF TGTGCCAGCCGCTGGACAGGGAGTGAAAAACTGTTTTTT TRBD1 TRBV2 NA TRBJ1-4
CASGGARETQYF TGTGCCAGCGGGGGGGCGCGTGAGACCCAGTACTTC NA TRBV2 NA TRBJ2-5
CASSKEPQGGQPQHF TGTGCCAGCAGCAAAGAACCACAGGGGGGCCAGCCCCAGCATTTT NA TRBV21-1 NA TRBJ1-5
CASSGLAYKGDTQYF TGTGCCAGCAGTGGGTTAGCGTACAAGGGAGATACGCAGTATTTT NA TRBV6-5 NA TRBJ2-3
CASKERTGGFAPLHF TGTGCCAGCAAGGAACGGACAGGCGGTTTTGCACCCCTCCACTTT TRBD1 TRBV6-1 NA TRBJ1-6
CASSSGTGAYEQYF TGTGCCAGCAGCTCCGGGACAGGGGCCTACGAGCAGTACTTC TRBD1 TRBV13 NA TRBJ2-7
CASSLMAVQNTEAFF TGCGCCAGCAGCTTGATGGCAGTCCAGAACACTGAAGCTTTCTTT NA TRBV5-1 NA TRBJ1-1
CASSRQESNQPQHF TGCGCCAGCAGCCGACAAGAAAGCAATCAGCCCCAGCATTTT NA TRBV4-1 few TRBJ1-5
CASSPGTGFDYGYTF TGTGCCAGCAGCCCGGGGACAGGGTTTGACTATGGCTACACCTTC TRBD1 TRBV11-2 once TRBJ1-2
CASSRGGPGELFF TGCGCCAGCAGCCGAGGGGGACCCGGGGAGCTGTTTTTT NA TRBV4-1 NA TRBJ2-2
CASSSRRGASFEKREQYF TGTGCCAGCAGTTCGCGCAGGGGCGCGTCTTTCGAAAAACGCGAGCAGTACTTC NA TRBV27 NA TRBJ2-7
CASSSGLAGYWGGNEQFF TGTGCCAGCAGCTCGGGACTAGCGGGGTATTGGGGCGGGAATGAGCAGTTCTTC TRBD2 TRBV7-2 once TRBJ2-1
CASSLVGLARRSYNEQFF TGTGCCAGCAGCTTGGTGGGACTAGCACGCCGCTCCTACAATGAGCAGTTCTTC TRBD2 TRBV5-4 NA TRBJ2-1
CASSPARGAAPTENIQYF TGTGCCAGCAGCCCAGCCAGGGGGGCAGCCCCGACGGAAAACATTCAGTACTTC NA TRBV7-9 NA TRBJ2-4
CASAPGQLTAEAFF TGTGCTAGTGCCCCGGGACAGCTGACCGCTGAAGCTTTCTTT TRBD1 TRBV12-5 few TRBJ1-1
CASSQTDYGYTF TGTGCCAGCAGCCAAACAGACTATGGCTACACCTTC NA TRBV6-1 NA TRBJ1-2